The clone carrying this T cell receptor beta chain has only one observation. V lost 1 base and J 7 bases, leaving 16 bases between the germline ends. Germline CDR1 and CDR2: SGHVS and FQNEAQ. The CDR3 has 16 amino acids. The data were obtained in a study of control samples from healthy donors and cancer patients. Sequencing used immunoSEQ multiplex PCR; TCRdb keeps in-frame clones, though not all of them. The profile covers hundreds of thousands of clones, with about nine tenths appearing a single time and more than 6% taken by the ten largest. V and J are TRBV7-8 and TRBJ1-4; D not certain. The source is a man between 35 and 55 years old with head and neck cancer. Input material: PBMCs. CDR3 sequence: CASSLDLSYVGEKLFF. The DNA of the CDR3 is TGTGCCAGCAGCTTAGACTTGTCTTATGTTGGTGAAAAACTGTTTTTT.